This T cell receptor (beta chain) was sequenced for a study of Ad26.COV2.S vaccination and SARS-CoV-2 variants. On the study more broadly: Into the muscle, Ad26.COV2.S was dosed once or twice, 56 days apart.

Sequencing used immunoSEQ multiplex PCR; TCRdb keeps in-frame clones, though not all of them. The sample has roughly 390,000 clones, roughly nine tenths seen once. Treatment indicated: about 20 received Ad26.COV2.S at low or high dose, single or two shots; 5 received placebo; per-sample allocation not given. Sampling was performed 63 days after the first vaccine or placebo injection. Germline V gene sequence: CDR1 SGHAT, CDR2 FQNNGV. The CDR3 runs to 16 residues. V was pared by 5 bases and J by 6 bases, with 11 bases of the junction left unmatched. Material: peripheral blood, obtained in a trial of Ad26.COV2.S vaccine versus placebo. The chain employs TRBV11-2 and TRBJ2-2, with TRBD2 matching over 8 bases. This TCR was recovered from a person between 18 and 59 years old who received the Ad26.COV2.S COVID-19 vaccine or a placebo. CDR3 DNA: TGTGCCAGCAGCCCGAATGGACTAGCAGTCGCCGGGGAGCTGTTTTTT. Translated: CASSPNGLAVAGELFF.